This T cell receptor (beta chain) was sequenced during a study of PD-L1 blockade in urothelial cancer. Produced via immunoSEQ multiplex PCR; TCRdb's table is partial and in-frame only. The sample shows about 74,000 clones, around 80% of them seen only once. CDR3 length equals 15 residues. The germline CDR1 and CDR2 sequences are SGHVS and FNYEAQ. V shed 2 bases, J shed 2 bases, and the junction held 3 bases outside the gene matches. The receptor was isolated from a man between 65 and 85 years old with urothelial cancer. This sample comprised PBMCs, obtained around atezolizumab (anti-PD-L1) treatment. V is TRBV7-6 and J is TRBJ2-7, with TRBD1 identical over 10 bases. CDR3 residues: CASSLRGTGAYEQYF. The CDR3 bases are TGTGCCAGCAGCTTACGGGGGACAGGGGCCTACGAGCAGTACTTC.